This passage covers 11 T cell receptor beta chains from one sample sequenced in a study of blood T cell repertoires in COVID-19. Only in-frame clones appear in the TCRdb table, and some are missing; sequencing was by immunoSEQ multiplex PCR. The table shows about 120,000 clones, with roughly 85% occurring only once. Material for sequencing was peripheral blood. The receptors were sampled from a man at least 80 years old with acute or convalescent COVID-19.

The rearrangement links TRBV5-1 to TRBJ2-4, with D tentatively TRBD1 (6 bases). The CDR3 totals 17 residues. The germline V gene has CDR1 SGHRS and CDR2 YFSETQ. V was cut by 2 bases and J by 3 bases, with 18 bases left in between. CDR3 in amino acids: CASSFGNSLGGKNIQYF. CDR3 nucleotide sequence: TGCGCCAGCAGCTTCGGAAACAGTCTAGGGGGCAAAAACATTCAGTACTTC.

CDR3 in amino acids: CASSPGLAGGFLIYEQYF. DNA for the CDR3: TGTGCCAGCAGCCCGGGACTAGCGGGAGGGTTTCTGATCTACGAGCAGTACTTC. This chain joins TRBV5-6 and TRBJ2-7, with 16 nucleotides matching TRBD2. This CDR3 spans 18 amino acids. Per germline, CDR1 SGHDT and CDR2 YYEEEE. The J segment lost 3 bases and the V segment lost 4 bases, leaving 10 bases of the junction unmatched.

The V and J genes are TRBV6-6 and TRBJ1-6; D is uncertain. V was shortened by 5 bases and J by 8 bases, with 10 bases between the two germline ends. The CDR3 runs to 13 residues. Per the germline V gene, CDR1 is MNHNY and CDR2 is SVGAGI (reference sequence). This chain's CDR3 is CASSPLQDSPLHF. CDR3 nucleotides: TGTGCCAGCAGTCCCCTTCAGGATTCACCCCTCCACTTT.

The chain is built from TRBV11-3 and TRBJ1-6; D call uncertain. Trimming stripped 2 bases from V and 3 bases from J, with 5 bases between. Germline V CDR1 and CDR2: SGHNT, YENEEA. CDR3 length equals 14 residues. The CDR3 DNA sequence: TGTGCCAGCAGCTTATCTCTCTATAATTCACCCCTCCACTTT. This codes for CASSLSLYNSPLHF.

The J gene is TRBJ1-1, the V gene TRBV6-5; perhaps TRBD1 as D (5 bases). Trimming shortened V by 9 bases and J by 3 bases, and 17 bases separated the two germline ends. The germline gives CDR1 MNHEY, CDR2 SVGAGI. The CDR3 contains 14 residues. In DNA form, the CDR3 reads TGTGCCAGTCGAATGGGAGGGGACCACACTGAAGCTTTCTTT. The encoded protein is CASRMGGDHTEAFF.

The CDR3 nucleotides are TGTGCCAGCAGCGTCTGGGAGGGCCAAGGAGCTTTCTTT. Its translation is CASSVWEGQGAFF. The rearrangement uses TRBV2 and TRBJ1-1; D call uncertain. Germline CDR1 SNHLY, CDR2 FYNNEI. The length of the CDR3 is 13 residues. Trimming took off 6 bases at V and 10 bases at J, with 18 bases between the two ends.

The chain couples TRBV6-2 or TRBV6-3 to TRBJ1-3, with D unclear. Trimming cost V 0 bases and J 0 bases, with 3 bases left between them. Germline CDR1 is MNHEY and CDR2 is SVGEGT. The CDR3 covers 14 residues. The CDR3 coding sequence is TGTGCCAGCAGTTACTCGAGCTCTGGAAACACCATATATTTT. Encoded protein: CASSYSSSGNTIYF.

The chain uses TRBV19 and TRBJ1-1, with D possibly TRBD1 on 5 matching bases. CDR1 and CDR2 from the germline V gene are LNHDA and SQIVND (reference sequence). The CDR3 spans 15 residues. The V end lost 5 bases, the J end lost 4 bases, and 17 bases lay between the germline ends. For the CDR3, the DNA is TGTGCCAGTAGTGGGCAGCCTTTGGGGGGCACTGAAGCTTTCTTT. It encodes CASSGQPLGGTEAFF. The full variable domain, in which reference TRBV19 and TRBJ1-1 provide the parts outside the CDR3, is DGGITQSPKYLFRKEGQNVTLSCEQNLNHDAMYWYRQDPGQGLRLIYYSQIVNDFQKGDIAEGYSVSREKKESFPLTVTSAQKNPTAFYLCASSGQPLGGTEAFFGQGTRLTVV.

The CDR3 reads CASTHQGVPLETQYF. The CDR3, as DNA: TGTGCCAGCACCCACCAGGGGGTCCCGTTAGAGACCCAGTACTTC. The chain recombines TRBV11-2 with TRBJ2-5; 7 bases map to TRBD1. V was pared by 7 bases and J by 4 bases, with 12 bases of the junction left unmatched. Germline V gene data show CDR1 as SGHAT and CDR2 as FQNNGV. There are 15 residues in the CDR3.

The rearrangement joins TRBV19 to TRBJ1-6, with a tentative D call TRBD1 (5 bases). Germline V gene lookup returns CDR1 LNHDA and CDR2 SQIVND (reference sequence). The V end lost 5 bases, the J end lost 10 bases, and 12 bases lay between the germline ends. CDR3 length: 13 residues. The CDR3 coding sequence is TGTGCCAGTAGTGGGGGGGTCAACTCACCCCTCCACTTT. Amino acid sequence: CASSGGVNSPLHF.

This chain uses TRBV10-3 with TRBJ1-5; no firm D call. The germline CDR1 and CDR2 sequences are ENHRY and SYGVKD. This CDR3 is built from 16 residues. Trimming took 0 bases from V and 1 from J, leaving 10 bases between them. CDR3 sequence reads: CAISESSPGSNQPQHF. CDR3 bases: TGTGCCATCAGTGAGTCGTCCCCGGGAAGCAATCAGCCCCAGCATTTT.